This T cell receptor (beta chain) derives from a study of OX40 agonist ivuxolimab in advanced cancers. Findings of the study overall: Expanded clones were, on average, more numerous among CD8+ T cells than CD4+. Individuals who were partial responders at 0.1-3.0 mg/kg had clonal expansion that ranked among the lowest.

TCRdb keeps only in-frame clones here, not all; method: immunoSEQ multiplex PCR. The table lists approximately 17,000 clones, 70% to 80% of them singletons. This CDR3 has 14 residues. Germline V gene lookup returns CDR1 SGDLS and CDR2 YYNGEE. The V gene end was trimmed by 4 bases and the J gene end by 2 bases; junction bases not matched to a gene: 3. The sample holds a few counts of this clone. Antigen: not known. The sample was CD4+ or CD8+ T cells sorted from blood, taken in a trial of the OX40 agonist ivuxolimab. The gene calls are TRBV9 and TRBJ2-7; 10 bases align to TRBD2. This sequence was found in an adult with an advanced solid tumor such as melanoma, head and neck, liver or kidney cancer. In nucleotides, the CDR3 is TGTGCCAGCAGCACAGGACTAGCGGCCTACGAGCAGTACTTC. This encodes CASSTGLAAYEQYF.